This TCR beta chain was documented in a study of chemoradiotherapy in HPV16-positive cancers. Repertoires were sampled repeatedly during chemoradiotherapy. TCRdb's copy holds only in-frame clones and misses some; the assay was immunoSEQ multiplex PCR. The data contain about 5,400 clones, approximately 71% of them singletons. Study-wide points: Functional assays defining HPV-specific T cells used only two HPV16-positive patients.

On this clone: Its specificity is unknown.

CDR1 SGHTA and CDR2 FQGTGA come from the germline V gene. CDR3 length: 15 residues. V dropped 1 base and J dropped 0 bases, with 6 bases sitting between them. The sequence was collected from a human donor with HPV-associated anogenital cancer. The sequences come from tumor tissue, collected from a patient who underwent chemoradiotherapy. V and J are TRBV7-3 and TRBJ1-4, with D hard to call. Here the CDR3 reads CASSLIAATNEKLFF. CDR3 DNA sequence: TGTGCCAGCAGCTTAATCGCTGCAACTAATGAAAAACTGTTTTTT.